This paragraph reports one T cell receptor beta chain. Followed over time, Seattle patients had been enrolled while infection was active. Produced via immunoSEQ multiplex PCR; TCRdb's table is partial and in-frame only. The sample yields about 150,000 clones, about 88% seen once. This sample is drawn from a study of blood T cell repertoires in COVID-19. For the study at large: The origin of the acute and convalescent COVID-19 samples was the United States, Italy and Spain. T cells, B-cell-depleted T cells, or PBMCs provided the cDNA or gDNA that served as material.

What was sequenced was peripheral blood. This clonotype was obtained from a human donor with COVID-19, enrolled during active disease. The donor label of this sample is uncertain.

The DNA for the CDR3 is TGTGCCAGCAGCCAATTAAGAGATGCGGGTGGCTACACCTTC. This translates into CASSQLRDAGGYTF. The V and J genes are TRBV3-1 (or the pseudogene TRBV3-2) and TRBJ1-2; D gene unclear. CDR3 length: 14 amino acids. The germline V and J ends were trimmed by 2 bases and 7 bases, with 14 bases remaining between them. CDR1 is LGHDT, CDR2 YNNKEL, per germline (reference sequence).